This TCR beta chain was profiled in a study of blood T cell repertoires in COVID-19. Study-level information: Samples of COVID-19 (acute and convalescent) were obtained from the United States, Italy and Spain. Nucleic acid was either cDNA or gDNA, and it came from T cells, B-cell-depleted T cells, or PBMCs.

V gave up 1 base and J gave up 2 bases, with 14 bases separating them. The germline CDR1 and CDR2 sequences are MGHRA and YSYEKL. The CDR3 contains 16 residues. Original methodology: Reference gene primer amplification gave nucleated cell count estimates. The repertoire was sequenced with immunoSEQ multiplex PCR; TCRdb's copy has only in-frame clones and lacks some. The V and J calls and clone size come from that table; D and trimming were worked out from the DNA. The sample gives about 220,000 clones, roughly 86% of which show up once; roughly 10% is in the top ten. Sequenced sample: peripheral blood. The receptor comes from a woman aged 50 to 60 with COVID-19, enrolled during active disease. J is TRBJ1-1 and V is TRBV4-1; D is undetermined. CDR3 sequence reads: CASSQALTQVNTEAFF. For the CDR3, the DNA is TGCGCCAGCAGCCAAGCCCTTACTCAGGTCAACACTGAAGCTTTCTTT.